This T cell receptor (beta chain) originates from a study of blood T cell repertoires in COVID-19. Whole-study context: Both acute and convalescent COVID-19 samples were obtained from the United States, Italy and Spain.

Cohort allocation depended upon clinical history that participants reported. Recovered Cohort 3 donors showed two negative PCRs, clearance, or symptom resolution. The CDR3 is 14 amino acids. Germline-derived CDR1 and CDR2 are MDHEN and SYDVKM. Trimming removed 1 base from V and 3 bases from J, with 9 bases in between. Sequencing was performed with immunoSEQ multiplex PCR; in TCRdb, only in-frame clones are kept and a portion is missing. This sample has some 170,000 clones, with 75% to 85% found just once. The sequenced sample consisted of PBMCs or T cells enriched from blood (not recorded which). V usage is TRBV28 and J usage is TRBJ1-1; D gene uncertain. The receptor comes from a man in his fifties who had recovered from COVID-19. CDR3 in DNA: TGTGCCAGCAGTTTATCGGCAGGTTACACTGAAGCTTTCTTT. Its translation is CASSLSAGYTEAFF. The variable domain in full, completed from reference TRBV28 and TRBJ1-1, reads DVKVTQSSRYLVKRTGEKVFLECVQDMDHENMFWYRQDPGLGLRLIYFSYDVKMKEKGDIPEGYSVSREKKERFSLILESASTNQTSMYLCASSLSAGYTEAFFGQGTRLTVV.